This TCR beta chain came from a study of shared clonotypes between healthy human individuals. Study overall: The study enrolled a couple of women and a few men aged 18 to 49.

Study donors comprised healthy, HIV-negative adults devoid of recent acute infection or vaccination. Partitioning of CD4+ cells yielded a CD45RA+ naive subset and a CD45RA-negative memory subset. The study's findings and limits: The genetic and exposure-history diversity represented was limited by few donors.

Comment on this clone: What it binds is unknown.

CDR3 length: 17 residues. Trimming shortened V by 3 bases and J by 3 bases, and 18 bases separated the two germline ends. The germline CDR1 and CDR2 sequences are SEHNR and FQNEAQ (reference sequence). The assay was immunoSEQ multiplex PCR, and TCRdb's table has in-frame clones only and misses some. The sample lists roughly 2 million clones, 85% to 95% occurring once. The sample was naive CD4+ T cells sorted from blood. Subset denoted: CD45RA+ positively selected. The chain carries TRBV7-9 and TRBJ1-3; weak D call: TRBD1 (6 bases). This receptor was obtained from a man younger than 30 in good health. CDR3 sequence: CASSFRLSQGGGNTIYF. CDR3 DNA: TGTGCCAGCAGCTTTCGTCTATCACAGGGTGGTGGAAACACCATATATTTT.